These T cell receptor beta chains were read from a single sample in a study of blood T cell repertoires in COVID-19. Here immunoSEQ multiplex PCR was the method, and the copy in TCRdb shows in-frame clones only, minus some. This table holds around 76,000 clones, under 80% found once. Sequenced input: peripheral blood. Source of these receptors: an elderly woman with active or convalescent COVID-19. Each CDR3 is given with its conserved first and last residue. Fields, in order: V gene, D gene, J gene, CDR3 protein. The D gene is left open where the match is weak.

TRBV10-1	-	TRBJ2-3	CASSDSGGDTQYF
TRBV6-5	-	TRBJ1-1	CASSPRAGFERAFF
TRBV9	TRBD1	TRBJ1-2	CASSADGGTGYNYGYTF
TRBV14	-	TRBJ1-1	CASSQRFTEAFF
TRBV11-3	-	TRBJ2-3	CASSRGPDTQYF
TRBV19	-	TRBJ1-1	CASSILLGGTEAFF
TRBV11-2	-	TRBJ1-4	CASSLEYGTNEKLFF
TRBV7-3	TRBD1	TRBJ2-1	CASSRDSSYNEQFF
TRBV4-3	TRBD2	TRBJ2-5	CASSQDLLAGEYTQYF
TRBV5-1	-	TRBJ2-5	CASSLEGGETQYF
TRBV5-1	-	TRBJ2-2	CASSIEGRTGELFF
TRBV28	-	TRBJ2-7	CASSSAYEQYF
TRBV3-1/TRBV3-2	-	TRBJ1-6	CASSQNREIPLHF
TRBV3-1/TRBV3-2	-	TRBJ2-3	CASSHEAGGWTDTQYF
TRBV4-2	-	TRBJ2-1	CASSQDRGLTSYNEQFF
TRBV24-1	TRBD1	TRBJ1-4	CATSDPGQGSEKLFF
TRBV9	TRBD1	TRBJ2-5	CASSPRTGEGYQETQYF
TRBV7-2	-	TRBJ1-1	CASSLVSGVAFF